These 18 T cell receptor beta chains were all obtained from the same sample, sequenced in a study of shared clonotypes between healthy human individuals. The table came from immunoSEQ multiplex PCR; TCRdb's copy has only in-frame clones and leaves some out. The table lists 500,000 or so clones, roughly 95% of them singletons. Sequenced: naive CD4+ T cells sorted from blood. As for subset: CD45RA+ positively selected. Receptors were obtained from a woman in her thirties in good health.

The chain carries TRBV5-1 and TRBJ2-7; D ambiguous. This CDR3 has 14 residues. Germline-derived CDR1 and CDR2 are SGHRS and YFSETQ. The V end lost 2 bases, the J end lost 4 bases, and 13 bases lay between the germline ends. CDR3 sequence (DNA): TGCGCCAGCAGCTTCGGCCAGGAGACGTACGAGCAGTACTTC. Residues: CASSFGQETYEQYF.

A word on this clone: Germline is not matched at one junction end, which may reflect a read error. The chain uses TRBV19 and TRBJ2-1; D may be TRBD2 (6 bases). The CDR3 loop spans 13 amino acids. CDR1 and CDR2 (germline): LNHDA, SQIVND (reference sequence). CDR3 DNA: TGTGCCAGTAGTCGGGACTCCCACAATGAGCAGTTCTTC. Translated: CASSRDSHNEQFF.

For the CDR3, the DNA is TGTGCCAGCAGAACCATCGCGAGGGGTCGGGGTGAAAAACTGTTTTTT. This encodes CASRTIARGRGEKLFF. The V call is TRBV27, the J call TRBJ1-4; TRBD1 might be the D (5 bases). V was clipped by 6 bases and J by 7 bases, with 21 bases between them. The germline gives CDR1 MNHEY, CDR2 SMNVEV (reference sequence). The CDR3 is 16 residues long. Combining the CDR3 with reference TRBV27 and TRBJ1-4 gives the whole variable domain EAQVTQNPRYLITVTGKKLTVTCSQNMNHEYMSWYRQDPGLGLRQIYYSMNVEVTDKGDVPEGYKVSRKEKRNFPLILESPSPNQTSLYFCASRTIARGRGEKLFFGSGTQLSVL.

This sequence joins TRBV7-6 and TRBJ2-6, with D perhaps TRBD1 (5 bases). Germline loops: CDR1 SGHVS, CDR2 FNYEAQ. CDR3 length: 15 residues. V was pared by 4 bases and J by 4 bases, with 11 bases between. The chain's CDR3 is CASSSTGEGANVLTF. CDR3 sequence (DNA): TGTGCCAGCAGCTCCACAGGCGAAGGGGCCAACGTCCTGACTTTC.

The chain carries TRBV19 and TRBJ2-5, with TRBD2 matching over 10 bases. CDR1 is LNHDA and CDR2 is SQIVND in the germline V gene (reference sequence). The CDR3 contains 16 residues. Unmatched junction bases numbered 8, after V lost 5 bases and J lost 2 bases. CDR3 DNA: TGTGCCAGTAGTTCGAGACTAGCGGGCCTACAAGAGACCCAGTACTTC. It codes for CASSSRLAGLQETQYF.

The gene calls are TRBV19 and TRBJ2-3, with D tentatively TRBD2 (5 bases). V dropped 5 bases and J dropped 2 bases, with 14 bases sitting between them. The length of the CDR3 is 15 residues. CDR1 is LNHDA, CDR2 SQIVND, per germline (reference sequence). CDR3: CASSPRGLNTDTQYF. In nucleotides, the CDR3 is TGTGCCAGTAGTCCGCGTGGACTCAACACAGATACGCAGTATTTT. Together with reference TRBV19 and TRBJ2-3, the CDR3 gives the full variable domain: DGGITQSPKYLFRKEGQNVTLSCEQNLNHDAMYWYRQDPGQGLRLIYYSQIVNDFQKGDIAEGYSVSREKKESFPLTVTSAQKNPTAFYLCASSPRGLNTDTQYFGPGTRLTVL.

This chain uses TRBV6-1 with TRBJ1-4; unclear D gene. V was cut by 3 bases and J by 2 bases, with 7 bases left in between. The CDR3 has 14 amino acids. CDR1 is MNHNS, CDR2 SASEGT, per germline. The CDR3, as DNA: TGTGCCAGCAGTGAGGGTGGGACTAATGAAAAACTGTTTTTT. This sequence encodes CASSEGGTNEKLFF.

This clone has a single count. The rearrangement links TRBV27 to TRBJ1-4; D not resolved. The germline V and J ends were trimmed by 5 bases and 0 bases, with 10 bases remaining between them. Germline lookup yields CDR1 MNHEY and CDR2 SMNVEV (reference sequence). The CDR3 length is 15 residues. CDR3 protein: CASSTSVSTNEKLFF. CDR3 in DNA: TGTGCCAGCAGTACCTCAGTCTCAACTAATGAAAAACTGTTTTTT.

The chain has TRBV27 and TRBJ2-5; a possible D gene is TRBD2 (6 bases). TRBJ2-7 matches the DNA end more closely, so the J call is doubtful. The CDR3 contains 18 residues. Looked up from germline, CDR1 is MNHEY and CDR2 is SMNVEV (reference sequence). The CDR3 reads CASSLWFGEGGGAYEQYF. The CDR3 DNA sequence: TGTGCCAGCAGTTTATGGTTCGGAGAGGGTGGCGGGGCCTACGAGCAGTACTTC.

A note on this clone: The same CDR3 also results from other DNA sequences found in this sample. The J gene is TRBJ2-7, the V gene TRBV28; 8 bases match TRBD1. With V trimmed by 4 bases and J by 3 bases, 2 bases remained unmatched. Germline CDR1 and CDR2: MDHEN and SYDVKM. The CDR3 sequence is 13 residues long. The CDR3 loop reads CASSSGQGYEQYF. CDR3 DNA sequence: TGTGCCAGCAGTTCCGGACAGGGCTACGAGCAGTACTTC.

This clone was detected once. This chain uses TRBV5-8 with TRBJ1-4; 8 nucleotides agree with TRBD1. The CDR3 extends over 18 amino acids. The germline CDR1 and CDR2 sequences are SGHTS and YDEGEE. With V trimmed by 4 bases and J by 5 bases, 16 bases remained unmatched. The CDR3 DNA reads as TGTGCCAGCAGCGAGACGGGACAGGCCTACTACAGCAATGAAAAACTGTTTTTT. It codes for CASSETGQAYYSNEKLFF.

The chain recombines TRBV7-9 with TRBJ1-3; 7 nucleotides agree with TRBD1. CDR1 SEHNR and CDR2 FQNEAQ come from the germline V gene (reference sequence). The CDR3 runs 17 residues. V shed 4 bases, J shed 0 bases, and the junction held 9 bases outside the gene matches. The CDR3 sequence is CASSSPRQGSSGNTIYF. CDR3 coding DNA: TGTGCCAGCAGCTCACCAAGACAGGGTAGCTCTGGAAACACCATATATTTT. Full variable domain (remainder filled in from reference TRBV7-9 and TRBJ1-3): DTGVSQNPRHKITKRGQNVTFRCDPISEHNRLYWYRQTLGQGPEFLTYFQNEAQLEKSRLLSDRFSAERPKGSFSTLEIQRTEQGDSAMYLCASSSPRQGSSGNTIYFGEGSWLTVV.

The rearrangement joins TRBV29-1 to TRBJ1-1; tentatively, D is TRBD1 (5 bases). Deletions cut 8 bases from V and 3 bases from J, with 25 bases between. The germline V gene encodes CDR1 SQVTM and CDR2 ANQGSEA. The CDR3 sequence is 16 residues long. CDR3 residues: CSPPFDRGERDTEAFF. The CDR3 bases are TGCAGCCCCCCCTTTGATAGGGGCGAAAGGGACACTGAAGCTTTCTTT.

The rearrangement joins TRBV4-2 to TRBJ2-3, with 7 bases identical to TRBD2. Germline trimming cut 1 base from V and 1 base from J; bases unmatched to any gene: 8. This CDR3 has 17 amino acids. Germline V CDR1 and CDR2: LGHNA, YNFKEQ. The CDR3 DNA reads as TGTGCCAGCAGCCAAGTTTATGGGGGGGACCGCACAGATACGCAGTATTTT. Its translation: CASSQVYGGDRTDTQYF.

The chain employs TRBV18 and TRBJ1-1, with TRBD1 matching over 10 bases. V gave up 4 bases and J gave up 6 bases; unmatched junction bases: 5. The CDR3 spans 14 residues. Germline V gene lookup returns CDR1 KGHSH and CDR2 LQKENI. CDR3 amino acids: CASSRQGARAEAFF. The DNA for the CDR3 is TGTGCCAGCTCACGACAGGGGGCGCGGGCTGAAGCTTTCTTT.

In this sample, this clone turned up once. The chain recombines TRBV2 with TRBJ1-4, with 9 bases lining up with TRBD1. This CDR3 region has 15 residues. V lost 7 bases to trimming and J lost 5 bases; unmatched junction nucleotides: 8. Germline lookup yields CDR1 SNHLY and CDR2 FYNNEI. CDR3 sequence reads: CASTGRTGENEKLFF. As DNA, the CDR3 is TGTGCCAGCACCGGTCGGACAGGGGAAAATGAAAAACTGTTTTTT.

The CDR3 region is CASSHRGTGTVTPYEQYF. CDR3 bases: TGCGCCAGCAGCCACCGGGGGACAGGAACAGTTACCCCCTACGAGCAGTACTTC. This chain connects TRBV4-1 to TRBJ2-7, with 8 bases identical to TRBD1. V dropped 3 bases and J dropped 2; count of bases not matched to a gene: 15. CDR3 size: 18 residues. Germline V gives CDR1 MGHRA, CDR2 YSYEKL.

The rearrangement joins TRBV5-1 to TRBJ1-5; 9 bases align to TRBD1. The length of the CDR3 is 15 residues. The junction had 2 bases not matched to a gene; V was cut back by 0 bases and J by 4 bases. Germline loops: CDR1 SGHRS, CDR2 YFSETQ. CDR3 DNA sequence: TGCGCCAGCAGCTTGGGACAGGGGGTAAATCAGCCCCAGCATTTT. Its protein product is CASSLGQGVNQPQHF.